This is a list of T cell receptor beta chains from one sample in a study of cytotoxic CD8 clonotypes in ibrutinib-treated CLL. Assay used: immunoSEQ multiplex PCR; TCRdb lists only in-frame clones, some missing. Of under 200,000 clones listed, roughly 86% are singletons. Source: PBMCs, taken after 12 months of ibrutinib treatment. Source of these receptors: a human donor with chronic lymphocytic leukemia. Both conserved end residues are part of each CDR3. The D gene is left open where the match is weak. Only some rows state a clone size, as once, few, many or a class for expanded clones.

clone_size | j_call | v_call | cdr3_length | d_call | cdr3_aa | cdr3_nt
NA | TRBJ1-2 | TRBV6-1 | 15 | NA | CASRPWGERDYGYTF | TGTGCCAGCAGGCCCTGGGGGGAGAGAGACTATGGCTACACCTTC
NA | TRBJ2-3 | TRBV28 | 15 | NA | CASSPSGSRTDTQYF | TGTGCCAGCAGCCCAAGTGGGAGTCGCACAGATACGCAGTATTTT
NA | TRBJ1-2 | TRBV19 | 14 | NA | CASSTTGIAYGYTF | TGTGCCAGTAGTACAACAGGAATCGCCTATGGCTACACCTTC
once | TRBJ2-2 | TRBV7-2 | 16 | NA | CASSLEAVSGSGELFF | TGTGCCAGCAGCTTAGAGGCGGTGTCGGGGTCCGGGGAGCTGTTTTTT
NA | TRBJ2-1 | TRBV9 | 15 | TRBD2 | CASSVKARGDNEQFF | TGTGCCAGCAGCGTAAAAGCGCGGGGGGACAATGAGCAGTTCTTC
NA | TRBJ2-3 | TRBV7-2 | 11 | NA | CASRKTDTQYF | TGTGCCAGCAGGAAAACAGATACGCAGTATTTT
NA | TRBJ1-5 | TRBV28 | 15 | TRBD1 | CASSSGDRVSLPQHF | TGTGCCAGCAGTTCGGGGGACAGGGTTAGTTTGCCCCAGCATTTT
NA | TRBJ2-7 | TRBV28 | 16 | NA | CASSLSAGSRRYEQYF | TGTGCCAGCAGTTTATCGGCGGGGTCCCGTCGCTACGAGCAGTACTTC
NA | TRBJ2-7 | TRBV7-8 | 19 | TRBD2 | CASSPRTPAEAGGTYEQYF | TGTGCCAGCAGCCCGAGGACACCTGCAGAGGCGGGAGGCACCTACGAGCAGTACTTC
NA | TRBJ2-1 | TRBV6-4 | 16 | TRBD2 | CASSDPRLAEYNEQFF | TGTGCCAGCAGTGACCCCAGACTAGCGGAGTACAATGAGCAGTTCTTC
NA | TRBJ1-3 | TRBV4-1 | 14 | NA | CASSQAGFRNTIYF | TGCGCCAGCAGCCAAGCAGGGTTCCGAAACACCATATATTTT
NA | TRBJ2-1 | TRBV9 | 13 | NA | CASSVGVNNEQFF | TGTGCCAGCAGCGTAGGAGTCAACAATGAGCAGTTCTTC
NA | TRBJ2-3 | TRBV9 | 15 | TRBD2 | CASSVSGGASDTQYF | TGTGCCAGCAGCGTATCGGGGGGGGCCTCAGATACGCAGTATTTT
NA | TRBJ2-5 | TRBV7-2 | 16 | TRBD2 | CASSLLGGGTQETQYF | TGTGCCAGCAGCTTACTCGGGGGAGGGACTCAAGAGACCCAGTACTTC
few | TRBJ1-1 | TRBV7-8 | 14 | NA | CASSLSGFGATAFF | TGTGCCAGCAGCTTATCAGGGTTCGGGGCAACGGCTTTCTTT
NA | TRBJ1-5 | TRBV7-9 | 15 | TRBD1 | CASSLEGQANQPQHF | TGTGCCAGCAGCTTAGAGGGACAGGCCAATCAGCCCCAGCATTTT
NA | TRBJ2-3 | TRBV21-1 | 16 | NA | CASSKGAGGEIDTQYF | TGTGCCAGCAGCAAAGGGGCGGGAGGGGAGATAGATACGCAGTATTTT
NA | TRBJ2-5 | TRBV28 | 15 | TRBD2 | CASRTLAGAPRVQYF | TGTGCCAGCAGGACACTAGCGGGAGCGCCACGGGTCCAGTACTTC
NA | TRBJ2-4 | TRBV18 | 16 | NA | CASSPPAPRAKNIQYF | TGTGCCAGCTCACCACCGGCTCCTCGGGCCAAAAACATTCAGTACTTC
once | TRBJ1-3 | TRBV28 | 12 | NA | CASTQVGNTIYF | TGTGCCAGCACGCAGGTTGGAAACACCATATATTTT
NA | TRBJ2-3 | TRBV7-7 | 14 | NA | CASSLTEGTDTQYF | TGTGCTAGCAGCCTCACGGAGGGGACAGATACGCAGTATTTT
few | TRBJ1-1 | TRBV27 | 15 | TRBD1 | CASSYGQGGNTEAFF | TGTGCCAGCAGCTACGGACAGGGAGGAAACACTGAAGCTTTCTTT
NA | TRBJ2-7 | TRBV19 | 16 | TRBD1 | CASRSRGTGGSYEQYF | TGTGCCAGTAGATCGCGGGGGACAGGGGGTAGCTACGAGCAGTACTTC
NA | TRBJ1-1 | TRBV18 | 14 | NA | CASSPSGLAREAFF | TGTGCCAGCTCACCATCTGGGCTCGCGAGAGAAGCTTTCTTT
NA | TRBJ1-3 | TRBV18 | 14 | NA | CASSPQTGGGTIYF | TGTGCCAGCTCACCACAGACAGGCGGGGGCACCATATATTTT
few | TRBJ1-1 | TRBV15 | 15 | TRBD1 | CATSESDRVNTEAFF | TGTGCCACCAGCGAATCGGACAGGGTGAACACTGAAGCTTTCTTT
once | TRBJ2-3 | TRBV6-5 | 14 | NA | CASSYSDPTDTQYF | TGTGCCAGCAGTTATTCGGACCCCACAGATACGCAGTATTTT
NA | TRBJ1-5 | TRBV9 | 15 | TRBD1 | CASSVSGQGGQPQHF | TGTGCCAGCAGCGTTTCCGGACAGGGCGGTCAGCCCCAGCATTTT
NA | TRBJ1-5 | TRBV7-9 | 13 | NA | CASSWDGNQPQHF | TGTGCCAGCAGCTGGGACGGGAATCAGCCCCAGCATTTT
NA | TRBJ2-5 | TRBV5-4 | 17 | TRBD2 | CASTRGGASGSGETQYF | TGTGCCAGCACCCGAGGGGGGGCTAGCGGGAGTGGAGAGACCCAGTACTTC
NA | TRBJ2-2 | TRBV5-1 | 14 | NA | CASSLESYTGELFF | TGCGCCAGCAGCTTGGAGTCGTACACCGGGGAGCTGTTTTTT
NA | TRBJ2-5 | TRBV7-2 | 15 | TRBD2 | CASSAPGLAEETQYF | TGTGCCAGCAGCGCACCCGGACTAGCGGAAGAGACCCAGTACTTC
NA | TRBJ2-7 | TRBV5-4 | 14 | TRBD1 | CASSPSTGSYEQYF | TGTGCCAGCAGCCCCTCGACAGGGTCCTACGAGCAGTACTTC
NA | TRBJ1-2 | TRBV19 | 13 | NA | CASSRDTHYGYTF | TGTGCCAGTAGTAGGGACACACACTATGGCTACACCTTC
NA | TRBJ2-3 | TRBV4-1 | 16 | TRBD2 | CASSQSQRGGTDTQYF | TGCGCCAGCAGTCAGTCCCAGCGGGGCGGCACAGATACGCAGTATTTT
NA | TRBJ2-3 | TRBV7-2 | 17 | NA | CASSLEELGPSTDTQYF | TGTGCCAGCAGCTTAGAGGAGCTGGGGCCTAGCACAGATACGCAGTATTTT
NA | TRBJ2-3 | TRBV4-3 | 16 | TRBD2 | CASSPLTSGYTDTQYF | TGCGCCAGCAGCCCCCTGACTAGCGGCTACACAGATACGCAGTATTTT
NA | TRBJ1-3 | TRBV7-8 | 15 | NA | CASNFGGNSGNTIYF | TGTGCCAGCAACTTCGGTGGGAACTCTGGAAACACCATATATTTT
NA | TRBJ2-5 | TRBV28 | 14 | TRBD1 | CASSLSNRGETQYF | TGTGCCAGCAGTTTATCGAACAGGGGAGAGACCCAGTACTTC
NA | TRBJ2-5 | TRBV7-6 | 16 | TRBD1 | CASSLGNRGVQETQYF | TGTGCCAGCAGCTTAGGGAACAGGGGGGTCCAAGAGACCCAGTACTTC
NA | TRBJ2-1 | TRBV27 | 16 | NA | CASSLLVGVGRGRQFF | TGTGCCAGCAGTTTACTAGTAGGGGTGGGCAGGGGTCGGCAGTTCTTC
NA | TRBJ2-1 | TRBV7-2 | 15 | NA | CASSQRGPTYNEQFF | TGTGCCAGCAGCCAAAGGGGCCCGACCTACAATGAGCAGTTCTTC
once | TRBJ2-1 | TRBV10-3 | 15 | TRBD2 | CAISKAGGSDNEQFF | TGTGCCATCAGCAAAGCGGGGGGGTCCGACAATGAGCAGTTCTTC
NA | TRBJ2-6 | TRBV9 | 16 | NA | CASSNDRSSGANVLTF | TGTGCCAGCAGCAACGACCGAAGCTCTGGGGCCAACGTCCTGACTTTC
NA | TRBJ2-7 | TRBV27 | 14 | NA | CASSSTASGYEQYF | TGTGCCAGCAGTTCCACAGCGTCCGGATACGAGCAGTACTTC
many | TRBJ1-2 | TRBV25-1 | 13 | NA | CASSEGGRPGYTF | TGTGCCAGCAGTGAGGGGGGACGGCCGGGCTACACCTTC
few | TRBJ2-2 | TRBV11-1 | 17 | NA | CASSLGGSQGNTGELFF | TGTGCCAGCAGCTTAGGGGGTTCGCAGGGGAACACCGGGGAGCTGTTTTTT
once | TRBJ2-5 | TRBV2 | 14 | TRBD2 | CASKLAGGGETQYF | TGTGCCAGCAAACTAGCGGGAGGCGGGGAGACCCAGTACTTC
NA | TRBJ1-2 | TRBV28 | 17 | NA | CASSLLPGGAAIYGYTF | TGTGCCAGCAGTTTATTACCGGGGGGGGCAGCGATATATGGCTACACCTTC
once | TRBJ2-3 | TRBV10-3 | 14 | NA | CAISEEILTDTQYF | TGTGCCATCAGTGAAGAAATTTTGACAGATACGCAGTATTTT
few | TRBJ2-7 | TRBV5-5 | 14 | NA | CASSSHGGVDEQYF | TGTGCCAGCAGCTCCCACGGGGGTGTCGACGAGCAGTACTTC